This TCR beta chain comes out of a study of control samples from healthy donors and cancer patients. Measured with immunoSEQ multiplex PCR; TCRdb has only the in-frame clones, and not every one. Among tens of thousands of clones listed, about 87% were seen once. This CDR3 region has 15 residues. Trimming took off 6 bases at V and 5 bases at J, with 19 bases between the two ends. In germline, CDR1 is MDHEN, CDR2 SYDVKM. Sequencing input: PBMCs. V and J are TRBV28 and TRBJ1-1; D possibly corresponds to TRBD1 (6 bases). The sequence was obtained from a woman aged 55-70 years with head and neck cancer. This chain's CDR3 is CASSFGGGASTEAFF. As DNA, the CDR3 is TGTGCCAGCAGCTTCGGAGGGGGGGCGAGTACTGAAGCTTTCTTT.